Listed below are T cell receptor beta chains from one sample, sequenced in a study of shared clonotypes between healthy human individuals. Clones were read by immunoSEQ multiplex PCR, and TCRdb kept only the in-frame ones, dropping some. The sample contains 550,000 to 700,000 clones, 60% to 75% of which appear only once. The sequencing input was memory CD4+ T cells sorted from blood. The receptors were gathered from a woman aged 25 to 45 in good health. The CDR3 runs from the conserved cysteine through the conserved F or W. D genes are given only for firm matches. Expanded clones get a size class; other rows say once, few or many, or leave the size out.

TRBD2	TRBV5-4	NA	TRBJ2-3	TGTGCCAGCAGGACTAGCGGGAGTACCCGCCCCACAGATACGCAGTATTTT	CASRTSGSTRPTDTQYF
NA	TRBV7-9	NA	TRBJ2-1	TGTGCCAGCAGCCTAATGGACTTCTACAATGAGCAGTTCTTC	CASSLMDFYNEQFF
NA	TRBV5-1	NA	TRBJ2-1	TGCGCCAGCAGCTCGGACCCGGCCAGACGTACGAATGAGCAGTTCTTC	CASSSDPARRTNEQFF
NA	TRBV2	NA	TRBJ2-7	TGTGCCAGCAGTGATATTATCGCTTTCGACGAGCAGTACTTC	CASSDIIAFDEQYF
NA	TRBV10-3	NA	TRBJ2-7	TGTGCCATCACCCCCCCTTGGGAGTCGTACTTC	CAITPPWESYF
NA	TRBV11-3	NA	TRBJ1-2	TGTGCCAGCAGCTTCCCCCCGGGGGGGATAGCTGGCTATGGCTACACCTTC	CASSFPPGGIAGYGYTF
TRBD2	TRBV2	NA	TRBJ2-7	TGTGCCAGCAGTGGCCCTAGCGGGAGGTACCTCTCCTACGAGCAGTACTTC	CASSGPSGRYLSYEQYF
TRBD2	TRBV7-2	NA	TRBJ2-1	TGTGCCAGCAGCTTACAACTAGCGGGAGGCGAAGAGCAGTTCTTC	CASSLQLAGGEEQFF
NA	TRBV4-1	NA	TRBJ1-5	TGCGCCAGCAGCCAAGATACAGGGATTCGGATGCGGCCCCAGCATTTT	CASSQDTGIRMRPQHF
NA	TRBV19	few	TRBJ1-2	TGTGCCAGTAACCCACAGGGTGACTATGGCTACACCTTC	CASNPQGDYGYTF
NA	TRBV5-6	once	TRBJ2-5	TGTGCCAGCAGCTACAGGGTTCAAGAGACCCAGTACTTC	CASSYRVQETQYF
NA	TRBV7-9	NA	TRBJ2-2	TGTGCCAGCAGCTTGTGGCTCGCGAACACCGGGGAGCTGTTTTTT	CASSLWLANTGELFF
NA	TRBV29-1	NA	TRBJ1-3	TGCAGCGTTGAAGATTGGGCAGTCAGAAACACCATATATTTT	CSVEDWAVRNTIYF
NA	TRBV10-2	NA	TRBJ1-5	TGCGCCAGCAGTGTTCTAGGGGCTCAGCCCCAGCATTTT	CASSVLGAQPQHF
NA	TRBV2	NA	TRBJ1-4	TGTGCCAGCAGGAAGGGTTTTGAGGAAAAACTGTTTTTT	CASRKGFEEKLFF
TRBD1	TRBV15	NA	TRBJ1-4	TGTGCCACCACCGACAGGGGATGGGAACGAAAACTGTTTTTT	CATTDRGWERKLFF
TRBD1	TRBV29-1	NA	TRBJ1-2	TGCAGCGTGAGACGACAGGGAGGGAGCTATGGCTACACCTTC	CSVRRQGGSYGYTF
NA	TRBV28	few	TRBJ2-2	TGTGCCAGCAGTCGTAACAGGAAAAACACCGGGGAGCTGTTTTTT	CASSRNRKNTGELFF
NA	TRBV7-8	NA	TRBJ1-5	TGTGCCAGCAGCTTAGTCTCCACGGGGGAGCAGCCCCAGCATTTT	CASSLVSTGEQPQHF
NA	TRBV9	NA	TRBJ1-6	TGTGCCAGCAGCGTAGCTACGTATTCACCCCTCCACTTT	CASSVATYSPLHF
NA	TRBV7-8	NA	TRBJ2-5	TGTGCCAGCAGCCGGGAACGAGAGACCCAGTACTTC	CASSRERETQYF
TRBD2	TRBV4-1	few	TRBJ2-2	TGCGCCAGCAGCCAAGGTAGCGGGAGGGCGAACACCGGGGAGCTGTTTTTT	CASSQGSGRANTGELFF
NA	TRBV14	NA	TRBJ2-1	TGTGCCAGCAGCCAAGGGTACCAGCAGGGACTCTCCTACAATGAGCAGTTCTTC	CASSQGYQQGLSYNEQFF
NA	TRBV7-9	NA	TRBJ2-7	TGTGCCAGCAGCTCCCAGACGAGGCAGCGCCCCTACGAGCAGTACTTC	CASSSQTRQRPYEQYF
NA	TRBV6-6	NA	TRBJ2-2	TGTGCCAGCATGGCTAGCGCGAACACCGGGGAGCTGTTTTTT	CASMASANTGELFF
NA	TRBV15	many	TRBJ2-1	TGTGCCACCAGCAGAGATTTGTTGAGCGTAGAGTCTACCAATGAGCAGTTCTTC	CATSRDLLSVESTNEQFF
NA	TRBV10-3	NA	TRBJ2-3	TGTGCCAGCAGCGCCCCGGGAGCCCGCACAGATACGCAGTATTTT	CASSAPGARTDTQYF
TRBD2	TRBV4-1	NA	TRBJ2-7	TGCGCCAGCAGCCAAACTCAAAGCTCTAGCGGGACGTCCTACGAGCAGTACTTC	CASSQTQSSSGTSYEQYF
TRBD2	TRBV19	NA	TRBJ2-1	TGTGCCAGTAGTATCGACGTGGGACTAGCGGGAGTCAATGAGCAGTTCTTC	CASSIDVGLAGVNEQFF
NA	TRBV7-9	NA	TRBJ2-2	TGTGCCAGCAGCTTAACTACCGGGGAGCTGTTTTTT	CASSLTTGELFF
NA	TRBV19	NA	TRBJ2-1	TGTGCCAGTATCCCTGAGGGGGGACCTGAGCAGTTCTTC	CASIPEGGPEQFF
NA	TRBV7-6	NA	TRBJ2-7	TGTGCCAGCAGCGCGCCCTCGAGGGATTACGAGCAGTACTTC	CASSAPSRDYEQYF
NA	TRBV12-5	NA	TRBJ2-2	TGTGCTAGTGGTTTGGTATATTCGCTGGGGGATGTGACCGGGGAGCTGTTTTTT	CASGLVYSLGDVTGELFF
TRBD1	TRBV28	once	TRBJ2-1	TGTGCCAGCAGGACAGGGGGCGTCTACAATGAGCAGTTCTTC	CASRTGGVYNEQFF
TRBD2	TRBV27	NA	TRBJ2-7	TGTGCCAGCAGTCCTCTAGCGGGAGGGACCGAGCAGTACTTC	CASSPLAGGTEQYF
TRBD2	TRBV28	NA	TRBJ2-5	TGTGCCAGCAGTTGGAGCGGGAGATCCGTTGGTGAGCAGTACTTC	CASSWSGRSVGEQYF
NA	TRBV25-1	NA	TRBJ1-1	TGTGCCAGCAGTGTCGGGGACGGAAACACTGAAGCTTTCTTT	CASSVGDGNTEAFF
NA	TRBV5-8	few	TRBJ1-4	TGTGCCAGCAGCCTCAGGGCTGAAAAACTGTTTTTT	CASSLRAEKLFF
TRBD2	TRBV4-1	few	TRBJ2-7	TGCGCCAGCAGCCAAGAAGCCCTAGCGGGGGGGCCAATTGACATCTACGAGCAGTACTTC	CASSQEALAGGPIDIYEQYF
NA	TRBV7-6	few	TRBJ2-5	TGTGCCAGCAGCTTAGATGTGGGCAGACAAGAGACCCAGTACTTC	CASSLDVGRQETQYF
NA	TRBV10-1	NA	TRBJ2-2	TGCGCCAGCAGAATGGGTCTGTCCGGGGAGCTGTTTTTT	CASRMGLSGELFF
TRBD1	TRBV6-1	NA	TRBJ1-2	TGTGCCAGCCTCTTGGACAGGGGAGGATATGGCTACACCTTC	CASLLDRGGYGYTF
NA	TRBV27	NA	TRBJ2-2	TGTGCCAGCAGTTCCTGGACAGTCACCGGGGAGCTGTTTTTT	CASSSWTVTGELFF
NA	TRBV9	once	TRBJ1-1	TGTGCCAGCAGCGTAGAGGCAGCGAACACTGAAGCTTTCTTT	CASSVEAANTEAFF
NA	TRBV29-1	NA	TRBJ1-2	TGCAGCGTTGAAGAATCTATCTATGGCTACACCTTC	CSVEESIYGYTF
TRBD1	TRBV28	NA	TRBJ1-2	TGTGCCAGCTGCTCATTCGACAGGGTCTATGGCTACACCTTC	CASCSFDRVYGYTF
NA	TRBV5-6	NA	TRBJ1-2	TGTGCCAGCAGCTTAGTAACGGGGAACTATGGCTACACCTTC	CASSLVTGNYGYTF
NA	TRBV5-1	NA	TRBJ2-5	TGCGCCAGCAGCGAGGAAGGGGAGACCCAGTACTTC	CASSEEGETQYF
NA	TRBV25-1	NA	TRBJ1-1	TGTGCCAGCAGTGGAGCGGACCCACCCACGGGGAACACTGAAGCTTTCTTT	CASSGADPPTGNTEAFF
NA	TRBV2	NA	TRBJ2-3	TGTGCCACCCAGGGACTTGATACGCAGTATTTT	CATQGLDTQYF
NA	TRBV2	NA	TRBJ2-7	TGTGCCAGCAGTGACAGACCTTCGGGCGAGCAGTACTTC	CASSDRPSGEQYF
TRBD1	TRBV19	NA	TRBJ1-5	TGTGCCAGTAGTATGGACAGGGGGGTTCAGCCCCAGCATTTT	CASSMDRGVQPQHF
TRBD2	TRBV4-1	NA	TRBJ2-1	TGCGCCAGCAGCCAAGTTCGTTCTAGCGGGAGTCACGCAAATGAGCAGTTCTTC	CASSQVRSSGSHANEQFF
NA	TRBV5-1	many	TRBJ2-3	TGCGCCAGCAGCCTCTGGGTCGGGAATCAGGTGGATACGCAGTATTTT	CASSLWVGNQVDTQYF